Listed below are T cell receptor beta chains from one sample, sequenced in a study of a mutant IDH1 vaccine in newly diagnosed glioma. No antigen has been assigned to these receptors. Generated by immunoSEQ multiplex PCR, the TCRdb table keeps only in-frame clones and is missing some. The sample holds about 130,000 clones, 80% seen once. The starting material was PBMCs, obtained from a glioma patient whose treatment included an IDH1 peptide vaccine. Receptor source: a man in his forties or fifties with glioma. Both conserved end residues are part of each CDR3. The D gene is left open where the match is weak. Size values are once, few and many counts, or a class for expanded clones, and some rows have none.

D	size	V	J	DNA	CDR3
TRBD1	NA	TRBV7-2	TRBJ1-1	TGTGCCAGCAGCCGAAGGACAGGGAGTCCTGAAGCTTTCTTT	CASSRRTGSPEAFF
TRBD1	NA	TRBV4-1	TRBJ1-6	TGCGCCAGCAGCCGTACCACAGGGGATAATTCACCCCTCCACTTT	CASSRTTGDNSPLHF
TRBD2	NA	TRBV4-2	TRBJ2-2	TGTGCCAGCAGCTGGGCGCTCCCAGGGCTAGCGGGGAACACCGGGGAGCTGTTTTTT	CASSWALPGLAGNTGELFF
TRBD1	NA	TRBV5-1	TRBJ1-4	TGCGCCAGCAGCCCGGCAGGGGGTAATGAAAAACTGTTTTTT	CASSPAGGNEKLFF
NA	NA	TRBV6-5	TRBJ2-2	TGTGCCAGCAGTTACGAAGGGGTCACCGGGGAGCTGTTTTTT	CASSYEGVTGELFF
NA	NA	TRBV19	TRBJ1-1	TGTGCCAGTAGTATGGCATTGAACACTGAAGCTTTCTTT	CASSMALNTEAFF
NA	once	TRBV6-6	TRBJ2-7	TGTGCCAGCAGCTCAGAAGGCTTCTACTACGAGCAGTACTTC	CASSSEGFYYEQYF
NA	NA	TRBV15	TRBJ2-7	TGTGCCACCAGCAATATCCACGAGCAGTACTTC	CATSNIHEQYF
NA	NA	TRBV7-9	TRBJ1-1	TGTGCCAGCAGCTCCGGACTGAATGAAGCTTTCTTT	CASSSGLNEAFF
NA	once	TRBV14	TRBJ2-1	TGTGCCAGCAGCCCAAACACGATTGAGCAGTTCTTC	CASSPNTIEQFF
NA	NA	TRBV30	TRBJ2-2	TGTGCCCGGGGCGGGCTGCGGGACACCGGGGAGCTGTTTTTT	CARGGLRDTGELFF
NA	NA	TRBV6-6	TRBJ1-2	TGTGCCAGCAGTTCTATACAGGGCCAAGGCTACACCTTC	CASSSIQGQGYTF
NA	NA	TRBV28	TRBJ1-4	TGTGCCAGCAGTTTTGGGGATGGGGGTGAAAATGAAAAACTGTTTTTT	CASSFGDGGENEKLFF
TRBD2	NA	TRBV9	TRBJ2-1	TGTGCCAGCAGCGTAGCCCGAGGCGGGACTAGCAGCTCCTACAATGAGCAGTTCTTC	CASSVARGGTSSSYNEQFF
NA	NA	TRBV7-2	TRBJ2-7	TGTGCCAGCAGCTTCGGGACAATAGCCTACGAGCAGTACTTC	CASSFGTIAYEQYF
NA	NA	TRBV12-5	TRBJ1-5	TGTGCTAGTGGTCTCCCCCCCGGGGGTACGAAGCCCCAGCATTTT	CASGLPPGGTKPQHF
TRBD2	NA	TRBV9	TRBJ2-3	TGTGCCAGCAGCGTAGGGAGCGGGAGCGGGAAAGATACGCAGTATTTT	CASSVGSGSGKDTQYF
NA	NA	TRBV7-2	TRBJ2-7	TGTGCCAGCAGCTCCCTGGAAAGCACCTACGAGCAGTACTTC	CASSSLESTYEQYF
TRBD1	NA	TRBV7-2	TRBJ1-2	TGTGCCAGCACCCAGGGGGCGCGCGGCTACACCTTC	CASTQGARGYTF
TRBD1	NA	TRBV29-1	TRBJ2-7	TGCAGCGTTGAACTGACAGGGAGCCCCTACGAGCAGTACTTC	CSVELTGSPYEQYF
TRBD2	NA	TRBV18	TRBJ2-5	TGTGCCAGCTCACCAACGGGGCTAGCGGGGGGACAAGAGACCCAGTACTTC	CASSPTGLAGGQETQYF
TRBD2	NA	TRBV15	TRBJ2-5	TGTGCCACCGGAGGAAGCGGGAGGAGTGGAGAGACCCAGTACTTC	CATGGSGRSGETQYF
TRBD1	NA	TRBV7-8	TRBJ2-7	TGTGCCAGCAGCTTACGGACAGGGGCACCAGGGGAGCAGTACTTC	CASSLRTGAPGEQYF
NA	NA	TRBV14	TRBJ2-7	TGTGCCAGCAGCCAAGTTGTGGGGTACGAGCAGTACTTC	CASSQVVGYEQYF
NA	many	TRBV6-5	TRBJ1-2	TGTGCCAGCAGGACACGGGGGAGGTATGGCTACACCTTC	CASRTRGRYGYTF
TRBD1	NA	TRBV18	TRBJ1-5	TGTGCCAGCTCATCACGACAGGGGGCGAATCAGCCCCAGCATTTT	CASSSRQGANQPQHF
NA	NA	TRBV6-6	TRBJ2-7	TGTGCCAGCAGTTACTCGTGGGAGGAGGATGAGCAGTACTTC	CASSYSWEEDEQYF
NA	NA	TRBV7-9	TRBJ1-3	TGTGCCAGCAGCTCCGACAATAGAAACACCATATATTTT	CASSSDNRNTIYF
NA	NA	TRBV15	TRBJ2-3	TGTGCCACCAGCAGAGATGTCGGGGCTATAGATACGCAGTATTTT	CATSRDVGAIDTQYF
TRBD1	NA	TRBV15	TRBJ2-1	TGTGCCACCAGTACGGGACAGGGAAATGAGCAGTTCTTC	CATSTGQGNEQFF
TRBD1	NA	TRBV5-1	TRBJ2-7	TGCGCCAGCAGCTCTCGCTCCGACAGGGCCTCCTACGAGCAGTACTTC	CASSSRSDRASYEQYF
NA	NA	TRBV6-4	TRBJ2-3	TGTGCCAGCAGTAGCGGGAGCACAGATACGCAGTATTTT	CASSSGSTDTQYF
TRBD2	NA	TRBV12-5	TRBJ2-7	TGTGCTAGTGGTTGGAGACTAGCGGGAGACCACGAGCAGTACTTC	CASGWRLAGDHEQYF
TRBD2	once	TRBV2	TRBJ2-7	TGTGCCAGTGGGACTACTTCCTACGAGCAGTACTTC	CASGTTSYEQYF
NA	NA	TRBV19	TRBJ1-1	TGTGCCAGTAGCCCTTTATGGGGGTCTTCGGCTTTCTTT	CASSPLWGSSAFF
NA	few	TRBV29-1	TRBJ1-1	TGCAGCGTTGAAGGAAAGATGCGGACTGAAGCTTTCTTT	CSVEGKMRTEAFF
NA	NA	TRBV4-3	TRBJ1-3	TGCGCCAGCTCCCCACGGGACACCGCTTTAGGAAACACCATATATTTT	CASSPRDTALGNTIYF
TRBD2	once	TRBV7-6	TRBJ2-2	TGTGCCAGCAGCTTACCCCGGGAGGGCCGGGGCACCGGGGAGCTGTTTTTT	CASSLPREGRGTGELFF
NA	NA	TRBV25-1	TRBJ2-3	TGTGCCAGCGGGCCGGGACGACGGTGGGATACGCAGTATTTT	CASGPGRRWDTQYF
TRBD1	NA	TRBV5-1	TRBJ2-2	TGCGCCAGCAGCTTGCGACAGGGTGGCACCGGGGAGCTGTTTTTT	CASSLRQGGTGELFF
NA	few	TRBV19	TRBJ2-2	TGTGCCAGTAACAGGGTTTTCGGGGAGCTGTTTTTT	CASNRVFGELFF
TRBD1	once	TRBV19	TRBJ1-4	TGTGCCAGTAGTAAAGGGACAGGGAATGAAAAACTGTTTTTT	CASSKGTGNEKLFF
TRBD2	NA	TRBV4-3	TRBJ2-1	TGCGCCAGCAGCCGACGGAACCGGGGGGGGAGCTCCTACAATGAGCAGTTCTTC	CASSRRNRGGSSYNEQFF
NA	NA	TRBV19	TRBJ2-4	TGTGCCAGTAGTATTACAAGCGGACTAGCCAAAAACATTCAGTACTTC	CASSITSGLAKNIQYF